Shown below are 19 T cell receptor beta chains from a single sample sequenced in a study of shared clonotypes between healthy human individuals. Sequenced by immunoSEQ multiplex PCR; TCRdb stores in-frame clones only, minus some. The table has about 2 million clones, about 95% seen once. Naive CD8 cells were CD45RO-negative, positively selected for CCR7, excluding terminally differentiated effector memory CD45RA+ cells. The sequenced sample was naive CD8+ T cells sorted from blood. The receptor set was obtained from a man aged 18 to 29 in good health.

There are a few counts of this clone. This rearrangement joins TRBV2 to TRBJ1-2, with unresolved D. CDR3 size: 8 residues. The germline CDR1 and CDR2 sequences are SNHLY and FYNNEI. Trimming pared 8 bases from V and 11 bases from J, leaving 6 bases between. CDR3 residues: CASGPYTF. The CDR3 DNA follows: TGTGCCAGCGGACCTTACACCTTC.

The CDR3 region is CASSTLRGMNTEAFF. CDR3 DNA: TGTGCCAGCAGTACACTACGGGGAATGAACACTGAAGCTTTCTTT. The chain has TRBV6-5 and TRBJ1-1, with no clear D. V gave up 5 bases and J gave up 0 bases, with 13 bases separating them. The CDR3 loop spans 15 amino acids. From germline, CDR1 is MNHEY and CDR2 SVGAGI.

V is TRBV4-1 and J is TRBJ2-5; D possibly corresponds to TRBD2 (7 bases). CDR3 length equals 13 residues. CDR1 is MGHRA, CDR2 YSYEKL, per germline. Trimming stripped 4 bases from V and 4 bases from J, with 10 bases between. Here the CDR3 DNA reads TGCGCCAGCAGCCTTCGGGGGGCAGAGACCCAGTACTTC. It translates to CASSLRGAETQYF.

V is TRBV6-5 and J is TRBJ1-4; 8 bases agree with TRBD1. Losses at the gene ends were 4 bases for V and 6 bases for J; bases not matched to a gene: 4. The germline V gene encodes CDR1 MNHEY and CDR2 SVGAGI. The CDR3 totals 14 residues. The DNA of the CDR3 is TGTGCCAGCAGTTCCCCGGGACAGGATGAAAAACTGTTTTTT. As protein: CASSSPGQDEKLFF.

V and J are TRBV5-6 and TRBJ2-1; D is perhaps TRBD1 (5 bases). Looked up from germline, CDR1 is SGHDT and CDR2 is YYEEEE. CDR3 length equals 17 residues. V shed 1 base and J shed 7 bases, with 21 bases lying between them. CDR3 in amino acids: CASSLYGPPGQGNEQFF. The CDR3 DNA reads TGTGCCAGCAGCTTGTACGGGCCGCCAGGGCAAGGAAATGAGCAGTTCTTC.

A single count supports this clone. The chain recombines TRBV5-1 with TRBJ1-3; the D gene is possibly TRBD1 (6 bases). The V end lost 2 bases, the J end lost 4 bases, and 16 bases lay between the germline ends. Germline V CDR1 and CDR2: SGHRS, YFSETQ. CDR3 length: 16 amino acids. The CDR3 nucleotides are TGCGCCAGCAGCTTCAGTGGGGGGCAGTCCGGAAACACCATATATTTT. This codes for CASSFSGGQSGNTIYF.

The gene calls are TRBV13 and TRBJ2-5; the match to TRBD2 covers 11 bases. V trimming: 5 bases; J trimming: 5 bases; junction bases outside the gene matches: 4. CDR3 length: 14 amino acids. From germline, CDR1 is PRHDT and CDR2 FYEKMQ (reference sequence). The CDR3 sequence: CASSHTSGGETQYF. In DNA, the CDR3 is TGTGCCAGCAGCCACACTAGCGGGGGCGAGACCCAGTACTTC.

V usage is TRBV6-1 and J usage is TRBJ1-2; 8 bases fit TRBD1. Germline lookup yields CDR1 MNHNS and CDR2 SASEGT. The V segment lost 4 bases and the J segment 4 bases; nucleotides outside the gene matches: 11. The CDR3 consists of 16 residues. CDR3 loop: CASSGARQGMGYGYTF. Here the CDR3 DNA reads TGTGCCAGCAGTGGGGCGAGACAGGGGATGGGCTATGGCTACACCTTC.

CDR3 DNA sequence: TGCGCCAGCAGCCCAGGCCGGGAGGGCCACACCTTC. Residues: CASSPGREGHTF. This rearrangement joins TRBV5-1 to TRBJ1-2; D uncertain. The CDR3 has 12 residues. The ends were cut back, 4 bases at V and 12 bases at J, with 16 bases in the middle. Germline V gene lookup returns CDR1 SGHRS and CDR2 YFSETQ.

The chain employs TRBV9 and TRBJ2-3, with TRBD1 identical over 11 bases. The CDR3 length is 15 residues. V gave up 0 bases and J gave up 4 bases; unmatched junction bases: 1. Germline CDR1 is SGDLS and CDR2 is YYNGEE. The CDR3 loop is CASSVGGQGADTQYF. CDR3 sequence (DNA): TGTGCCAGCAGCGTAGGGGGACAGGGGGCAGATACGCAGTATTTT.

The CDR3 sequence is CASSVESRGVPDYGYTF. As DNA, the CDR3 is TGTGCCAGCAGCGTAGAATCGAGAGGGGTGCCGGACTATGGCTACACCTTC. The chain joins TRBV9 to TRBJ1-2, with D tentatively TRBD1 (5 bases). CDR1 and CDR2 (germline): SGDLS, YYNGEE. V lost 0 bases and J lost 3, with 18 bases in between. CDR3 length: 17 residues.

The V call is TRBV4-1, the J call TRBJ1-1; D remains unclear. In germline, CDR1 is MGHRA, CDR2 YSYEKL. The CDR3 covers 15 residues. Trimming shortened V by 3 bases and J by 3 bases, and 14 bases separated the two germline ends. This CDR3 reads CASSHLAGSDTEAFF. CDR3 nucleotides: TGCGCCAGCAGCCATCTCGCGGGGTCGGACACTGAAGCTTTCTTT.

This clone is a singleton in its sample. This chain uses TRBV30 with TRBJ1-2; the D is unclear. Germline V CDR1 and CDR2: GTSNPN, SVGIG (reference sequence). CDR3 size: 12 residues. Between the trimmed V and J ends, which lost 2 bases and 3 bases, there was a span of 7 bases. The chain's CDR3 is CAWSRDDYGYTF. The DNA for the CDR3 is TGTGCCTGGAGTAGGGATGACTATGGCTACACCTTC.

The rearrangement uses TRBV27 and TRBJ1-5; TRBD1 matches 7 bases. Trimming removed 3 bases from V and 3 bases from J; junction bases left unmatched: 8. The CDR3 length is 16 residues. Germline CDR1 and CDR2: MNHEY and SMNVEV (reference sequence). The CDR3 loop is CASSFSGGRINQPQHF. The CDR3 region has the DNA TGTGCCAGCAGTTTTTCAGGGGGTAGGATCAATCAGCCCCAGCATTTT.

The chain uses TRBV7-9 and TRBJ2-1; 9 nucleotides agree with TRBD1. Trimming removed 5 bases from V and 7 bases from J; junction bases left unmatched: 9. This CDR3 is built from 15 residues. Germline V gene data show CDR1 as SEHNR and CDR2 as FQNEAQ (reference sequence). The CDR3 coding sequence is TGTGCCAGCAGCCCTTGGGGACAGGGCCTTAATGAGCAGTTCTTC. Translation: CASSPWGQGLNEQFF. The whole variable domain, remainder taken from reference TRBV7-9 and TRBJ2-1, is DTGVSQNPRHKITKRGQNVTFRCDPISEHNRLYWYRQTLGQGPEFLTYFQNEAQLEKSRLLSDRFSAERPKGSFSTLEIQRTEQGDSAMYLCASSPWGQGLNEQFFGPGTRLTVL.

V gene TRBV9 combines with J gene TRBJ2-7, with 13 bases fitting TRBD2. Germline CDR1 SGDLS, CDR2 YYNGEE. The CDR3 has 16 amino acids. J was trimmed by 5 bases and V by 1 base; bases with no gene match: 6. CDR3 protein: CASSVTTSGGAHEQYF. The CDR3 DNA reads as TGTGCCAGCAGCGTAACTACTAGCGGGGGGGCCCACGAGCAGTACTTC.

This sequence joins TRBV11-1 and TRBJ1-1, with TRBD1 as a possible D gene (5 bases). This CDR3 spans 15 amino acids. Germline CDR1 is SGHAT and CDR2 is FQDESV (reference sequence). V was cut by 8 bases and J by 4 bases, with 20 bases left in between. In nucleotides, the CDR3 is TGTGCCAGCCTGGCATACGGGACGGGTCCCACTGAAGCTTTCTTT. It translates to CASLAYGTGPTEAFF.

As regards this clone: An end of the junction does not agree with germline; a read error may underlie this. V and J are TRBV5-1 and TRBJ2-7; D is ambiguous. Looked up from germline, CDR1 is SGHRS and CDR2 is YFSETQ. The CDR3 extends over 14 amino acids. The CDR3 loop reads CVSSLDLFSYEQYF. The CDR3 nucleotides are TGCGTCAGCAGCTTGGACCTTTTTTCCTACGAGCAGTACTTC. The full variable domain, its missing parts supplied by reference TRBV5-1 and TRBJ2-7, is KAGVTQTPRYLIKTRGQQVTLSCSPISGHRSVSWYQQTPGQGLQFLFEYFSETQRNKGNFPGRFSGRQFSNSRSEMNVSTLELGDSALYLCVSSLDLFSYEQYFGPGTRLTVT.

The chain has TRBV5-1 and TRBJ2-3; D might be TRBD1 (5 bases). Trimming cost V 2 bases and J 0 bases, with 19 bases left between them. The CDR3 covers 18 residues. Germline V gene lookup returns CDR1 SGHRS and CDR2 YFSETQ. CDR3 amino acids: CASSFWPDMSDSTDTQYF. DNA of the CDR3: TGCGCCAGCAGCTTTTGGCCGGACATGAGCGATAGCACAGATACGCAGTATTTT.